This TCR beta chain was recorded in a study of T cell responses to AZD1222 COVID-19 vaccine. Study outcomes and limitations: A rise in Spike-specific TCR breadth and depth followed two AZD1222 doses. No day 14 peak samples; only post-peak repertoires were characterized. Possibly, clonal diversity was underestimated; donors were largely white British and included more females.

Second-dose timings of about 4 or about 12 weeks were pooled. The CDR3 length is 13 residues. The ends were cut back, 0 bases at V and 7 bases at J, with 7 bases in the middle. Germline assignment: CDR1 GTSNPN and CDR2 SVGIG (reference sequence). Remarks on this clone: The target antigen is unknown. Other DNA sequences from this sample encode an identical CDR3 as well.

Assay used: immunoSEQ multiplex PCR; TCRdb lists only in-frame clones, some missing. The sample shows roughly 160,000 clones, around 92% of them seen only once. Source: peripheral blood, taken 28 days after the second AZD1222 dose. This clonotype was sampled from an adult who received the AZD1222 COVID-19 vaccine. The chain recombines TRBV30 with TRBJ1-6; D gene uncertain. CDR3 in amino acids: CAWSVRGNSPLHF. The CDR3 DNA sequence: TGTGCCTGGAGTGTACGGGGAAATTCACCCCTCCACTTT.